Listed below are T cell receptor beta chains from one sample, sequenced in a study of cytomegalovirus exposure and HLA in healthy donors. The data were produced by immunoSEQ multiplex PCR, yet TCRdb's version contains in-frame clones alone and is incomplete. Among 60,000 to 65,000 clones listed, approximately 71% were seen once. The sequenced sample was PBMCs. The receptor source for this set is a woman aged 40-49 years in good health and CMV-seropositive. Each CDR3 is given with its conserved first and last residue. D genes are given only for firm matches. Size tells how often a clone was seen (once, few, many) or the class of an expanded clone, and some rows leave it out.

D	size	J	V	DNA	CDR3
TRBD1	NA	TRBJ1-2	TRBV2	TGTGCCAGCAGGGACAGGCTAAGCGGCTACACCTTC	CASRDRLSGYTF
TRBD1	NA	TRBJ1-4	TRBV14	TGTGCCAGCAGTCCCCTAGAAGGGGACAGCTATGAAAAACTGTTTTTT	CASSPLEGDSYEKLFF
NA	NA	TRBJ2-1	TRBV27	TGTGCCAGCAGTTTAGAGGGAGAGTCCTGGCCGATCTACAATGAGCAGTTCTTC	CASSLEGESWPIYNEQFF
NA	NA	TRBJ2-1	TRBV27	TGTGCCAGCAGTCCAACCACTAGCAACAATGAGCAGTTCTTC	CASSPTTSNNEQFF
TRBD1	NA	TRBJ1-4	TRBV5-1	TGCGCCAGCAGCCAGAAGGGTAGGGGGCTGGGTGAAAAACTGTTTTTT	CASSQKGRGLGEKLFF
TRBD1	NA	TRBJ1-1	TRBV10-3	TGTGCCATCAGCGTAGGGACAGGGAAGGGGGACACTGAAGCTTTCTTT	CAISVGTGKGDTEAFF
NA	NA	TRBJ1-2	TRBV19	TGTGCCAGTAGTATTATGCGGGGAGGCTATGGCTACACCTTC	CASSIMRGGYGYTF
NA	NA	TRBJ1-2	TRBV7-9	TGTGCCAGCAGCCGCGGACATCCGGCGGGGTACACCTTC	CASSRGHPAGYTF
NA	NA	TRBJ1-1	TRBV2	NA	CASILDRGGTEAFF
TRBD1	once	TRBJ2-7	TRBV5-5	TGTGCCAGCAGCTTGGCCCCCGGGACAGGTTCATCCTACGAGCAGTACTTC	CASSLAPGTGSSYEQYF
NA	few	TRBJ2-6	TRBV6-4	TGTGCCAGCAGTCCAGGGTTCTCTGGGGCCAACGTCCTGACTTTC	CASSPGFSGANVLTF
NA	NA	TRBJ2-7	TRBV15	TGTGCCACCAGCAGAGACCCTTCGGGCTCCTACGAGCAGTACTTC	CATSRDPSGSYEQYF
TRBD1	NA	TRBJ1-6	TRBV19	TGTGCCAGTAGTAGACAGGGGAGTAATTCACCCCTCCACTTT	CASSRQGSNSPLHF
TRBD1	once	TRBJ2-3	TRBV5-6	TGTGCCAGCAGCTTGGGGACAGGTCCCAGCGATACGCAGTATTTT	CASSLGTGPSDTQYF
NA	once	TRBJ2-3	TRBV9	TGTGCCAGCATCGACGTTCTAGGGGGTAAGATAGATACGCAGTATTTT	CASIDVLGGKIDTQYF
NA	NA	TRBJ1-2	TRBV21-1	TGTGCCAGCAGCAACGGGACAGGGTATTTTTATGGCTACACCTTC	CASSNGTGYFYGYTF
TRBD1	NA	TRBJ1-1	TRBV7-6	TGTGCCAGCAGCCCCGCGGGACAGTTGAACACTGAAGCTTTCTTT	CASSPAGQLNTEAFF
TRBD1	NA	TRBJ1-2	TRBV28	TGTGCCAGCAGTAAACGCCCCGACAGGGTTTGGGGCTACACCTTC	CASSKRPDRVWGYTF
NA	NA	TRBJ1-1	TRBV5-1	TGCGCCAGCAGCCTAGAGTCTCCCACTGAAGCTTTCTTT	CASSLESPTEAFF
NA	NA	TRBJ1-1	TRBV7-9	TGTGCCAGCAGCTCCGGACAGCCTGGCACTGAAGCTTTCTTT	CASSSGQPGTEAFF
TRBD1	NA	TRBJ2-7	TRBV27	TGTGCCAGCAGTTTATTCCGGACAGGGGATTACGAGCAGTACTTC	CASSLFRTGDYEQYF
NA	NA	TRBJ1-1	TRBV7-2	TGTGCCAGCAGCTTAAATAGGAGTCCTGAAGCTTTCTTT	CASSLNRSPEAFF
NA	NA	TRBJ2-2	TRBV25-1	TGTGCCGCAGGGGACACGAACACCGGGGAGCTGTTTTTT	CAAGDTNTGELFF
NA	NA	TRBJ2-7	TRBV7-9	TGTGCCAGCAGCTTAGCGGGCAGGGGTCGGGAGCAGTACTTC	CASSLAGRGREQYF
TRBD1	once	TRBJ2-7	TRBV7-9	TGTGCCAGCAGCTTAAACAGGGGCTACGAGCAGTACTTC	CASSLNRGYEQYF
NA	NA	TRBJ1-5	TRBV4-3	TGCGCCAGCAGCCAAGATCAACGGCAGCCCCAGCATTTT	CASSQDQRQPQHF
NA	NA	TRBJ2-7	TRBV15	TGTGCCACCAGCAGAGACAGGTCCTACGAGCAGTACTTC	CATSRDRSYEQYF
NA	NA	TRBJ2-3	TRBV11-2	TGTGCCAGCGTTGCGGGGCCCAGCACAGATACGCAGTATTTT	CASVAGPSTDTQYF
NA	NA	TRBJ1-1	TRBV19	TGTGCCAGTAGTGCCCCCTCCCCCCCGCATCAGGGGCCTGAAGCTTTCTTT	CASSAPSPPHQGPEAFF
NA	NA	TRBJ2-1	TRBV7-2	TGTGCCAGCAGCCGACTAGTCAATGAGCAGTTCTTC	CASSRLVNEQFF
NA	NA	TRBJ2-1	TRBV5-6	TGTGCCAGCAGCTCCAGGGCTGAGCAGTTCTTC	CASSSRAEQFF
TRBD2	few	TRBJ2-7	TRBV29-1	TGCAGCGTCTCTAGCGGGGGGGCCTACGAGCAGTACTTC	CSVSSGGAYEQYF
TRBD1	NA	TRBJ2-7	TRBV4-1	TGCGCCAGCAGCCGAAAGATACAGGGGCAAGCTTCCGACGAGCAGTACTTC	CASSRKIQGQASDEQYF
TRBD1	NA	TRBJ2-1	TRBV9	TGTGCCAGCAGCGTCCGCGGGACAGGGTATAGGAATGAGCAGTTCTTC	CASSVRGTGYRNEQFF
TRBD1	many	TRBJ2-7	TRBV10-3	TGTGCCATCGCCCGGGACAGGGGGCCGGGTGAGCAGTACTTC	CAIARDRGPGEQYF
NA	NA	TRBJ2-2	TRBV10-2	TGCGCCAGCAGTGAAGGAGGGGGCGGAGGCGGGGAGCTGTTTTTT	CASSEGGGGGGELFF
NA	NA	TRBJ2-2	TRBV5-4	TGTGCCAGCAAGGCAGAGACTAACACCGGGGAGCTGTTTTTT	CASKAETNTGELFF
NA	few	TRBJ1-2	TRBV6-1	TGTGCCAGCAGTGAATTGTGGGGGGGGGCAGGCTATGGCTACACCTTC	CASSELWGGAGYGYTF
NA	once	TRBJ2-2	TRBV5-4	TGTGCCAGCAGCTTTCGCTGGGAGGGGGAGCTGTTTTTT	CASSFRWEGELFF
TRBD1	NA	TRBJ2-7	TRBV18	TGTGCCAGCTCACCACCGGGGACAGTATTCCACGAGCAGTACTTC	CASSPPGTVFHEQYF
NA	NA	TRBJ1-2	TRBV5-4	TGTGCCAGCAGCCGGCCCGACAGAAACTATGGCTACACCTTC	CASSRPDRNYGYTF
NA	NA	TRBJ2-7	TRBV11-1	TGTGCCAGCAGCTTTCGCAAGGGAGGCGAGCAGTACTTC	CASSFRKGGEQYF
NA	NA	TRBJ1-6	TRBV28	TGTGCCAGCAGTCAGGTGAATTCACCCCTCCACTTT	CASSQVNSPLHF
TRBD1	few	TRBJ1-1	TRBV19	TGTGCCAGTAGTCTTACCGGGACAGGGGGCGAAGCTTTCTTT	CASSLTGTGGEAFF
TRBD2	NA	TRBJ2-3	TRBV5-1	TGCGCCAGCAGCATAGCGGGGTTTCCAGATACGCAGTATTTT	CASSIAGFPDTQYF
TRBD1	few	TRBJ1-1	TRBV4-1	TGCGCCAGCAGGCACAGGGGTAACACTGAAGCTTTCTTT	CASRHRGNTEAFF
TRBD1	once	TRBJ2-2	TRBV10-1	TGCGCCAGCAGTGAGACAGGGGGAAGAACCGGGGAGCTGTTTTTT	CASSETGGRTGELFF
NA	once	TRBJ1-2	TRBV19	TGTGCCAGTAGTGCCTCGACAGGTTTGAACTATGGCTACACCTTC	CASSASTGLNYGYTF
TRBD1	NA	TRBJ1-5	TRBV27	TGTGCCAGCAGTCTGACAGGGGGGGGACTTCGGGGCAATCAGCCCCAGCATTTT	CASSLTGGGLRGNQPQHF
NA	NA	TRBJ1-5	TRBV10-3	TGTGCCGCCCGCCCCGGAGAGGGGGGCAATCAGCCCCAGCATTTT	CAARPGEGGNQPQHF
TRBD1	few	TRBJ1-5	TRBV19	TGTGCCAGTTGCCGGGACAGAGATCAGCCCCAGCATTTT	CASCRDRDQPQHF
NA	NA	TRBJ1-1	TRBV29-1	TGCAGCGTTTCCCGGGGATATGAAGCTTTCTTT	CSVSRGYEAFF
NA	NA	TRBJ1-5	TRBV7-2	TGTGCCAGCAGCCAACAAACAGGGATTAGCCATCAGCCCCAGCATTTT	CASSQQTGISHQPQHF
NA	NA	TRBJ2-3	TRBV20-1	TGCAGTACTTTACTCCGGGATACGCAGTATTTT	CSTLLRDTQYF
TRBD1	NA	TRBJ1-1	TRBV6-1	TGTGCCAGCAGTTGGACAGGGGTTGGGACTGAAGCTTTCTTT	CASSWTGVGTEAFF
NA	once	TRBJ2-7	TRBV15	TGTGCCACCAGCAGAGATCAGGGTGGATCTCCCTACGAGCAGTACTTC	CATSRDQGGSPYEQYF